The 12 T cell receptor beta chains in this list originate from one sample, sequenced in a study of T cell responses to AZD1222 COVID-19 vaccine (TCRdb year 2021). The method was the immunoSEQ multiplex PCR assay. This is the immuneACCESS table as TCRdb keeps it, with only in-frame sequences that have V and J called. A part of the clones is gone; compared with another copy, unresolved V genes explain less than half, and the rest is unexplained. The sample table records 190,000 or so clones; approximately 90% of these occur just once. Of the sample, roughly a quarter falls within the top ten clones. The time point label here, explained by the study, means: about 28 days (+/-7) after the second vaccine dose. Specimen: peripheral blood, collected 28 days after the second AZD1222 dose. The source is an adult who received the AZD1222 COVID-19 vaccine.

The gene calls are TRBV11-2 and TRBJ2-2; a possible D gene is TRBD2 (6 bases). Germline V gene lookup returns CDR1 SGHAT and CDR2 FQNNGV. CDR3 size: 16 residues. Trimming left V 4 bases short and J 1 base short, with 13 bases between. CDR3 sequence (DNA): TGTGCCAGCAGCTCAGCGGGCGCAGAGAACACCGGGGAGCTGTTTTTT. This codes for CASSSAGAENTGELFF. Full variable domain (outside the CDR3, taken from reference TRBV11-2 and TRBJ2-2): EAGVAQSPRYKIIEKRQSVAFWCNPISGHATLYWYQQILGQGPKLLIQFQNNGVVDDSQLPKDRFSAERLKGVDSTLKIQPAKLEDSAVYLCASSSAGAENTGELFFGEGSRLTVL.

The chain joins TRBV27 to TRBJ2-1, with a possible D match to TRBD1 (6 bases). Germline V gene sequence: CDR1 MNHEY, CDR2 SMNVEV (reference sequence). V lost 7 bases, J lost 7 bases, and 17 bases lay in between. The CDR3 has 14 residues. CDR3 protein: CASIGNVRGNEQFF. In DNA, the CDR3 is TGTGCCAGCATAGGGAATGTGAGGGGGAATGAGCAGTTCTTC.

The chain recombines TRBV6-2 or TRBV6-3 with TRBJ2-5; no reliable D call. V lost 2 bases and J 5 bases, leaving 9 bases between the germline ends. The CDR3 consists of 13 residues. The germline gives CDR1 MNHEY, CDR2 SVGEGT. The CDR3 is CASSYNRFETQYF. The CDR3 DNA is TGTGCCAGCAGTTACAATAGGTTTGAGACCCAGTACTTC.

The V and J genes are TRBV11-2 and TRBJ2-7; unclear D gene. V dropped 0 bases and J dropped 2 bases, with 11 bases sitting between them. The CDR3 spans 15 residues. Germline CDR1 and CDR2: SGHAT and FQNNGV. The CDR3 region has the DNA TGTGCCAGCAGCTTAGAAGGAAGCCGCGCCTACGAGCAGTACTTC. Its translation is CASSLEGSRAYEQYF.

The rearrangement joins TRBV7-9 to TRBJ1-4, with D possibly being TRBD1 (5 bases). The length of the CDR3 is 17 residues. Per the germline V gene, CDR1 is SEHNR and CDR2 is FQNEAQ (reference sequence). V was cut by 2 bases and J by 3 bases, with 16 bases left in between. This CDR3 reads CASSLLDKFEANEKLFF. The CDR3 DNA reads TGTGCCAGCAGCTTATTGGACAAGTTTGAGGCTAATGAAAAACTGTTTTTT. Looking up the rest from reference TRBV7-9 and TRBJ1-4 gives the full variable domain: DTGVSQNPRHKITKRGQNVTFRCDPISEHNRLYWYRQTLGQGPEFLTYFQNEAQLEKSRLLSDRFSAERPKGSFSTLEIQRTEQGDSAMYLCASSLLDKFEANEKLFFGSGTQLSVL.

The rearrangement uses TRBV19 and TRBJ1-2, with 8 bases lining up with TRBD1. The CDR3 totals 16 residues. Germline CDR1 LNHDA, CDR2 SQIVND (reference sequence). With V trimmed by 4 bases and J by 2 bases, 9 bases remained unmatched. CDR3 protein: CASSTRTGQTNYGYTF. In DNA, the CDR3 is TGTGCCAGTAGTACCCGGACAGGGCAGACAAACTATGGCTACACCTTC. The full variable domain, in which reference TRBV19 and TRBJ1-2 provide the parts outside the CDR3, is DGGITQSPKYLFRKEGQNVTLSCEQNLNHDAMYWYRQDPGQGLRLIYYSQIVNDFQKGDIAEGYSVSREKKESFPLTVTSAQKNPTAFYLCASSTRTGQTNYGYTFGSGTRLTVV.

This clone is a singleton in its sample. The chain combines TRBV9 with TRBJ2-2, with 9 bases aligning to TRBD1. The CDR3 is made up of 16 amino acids. V was pared by 0 bases and J by 4 bases, with 4 bases of the junction left unmatched. Germline CDR1 reads SGDLS; CDR2 reads YYNGEE. This CDR3 reads CASSVGGTGSTGELFF. The DNA of the CDR3 is TGTGCCAGCAGCGTAGGGGGGACAGGGAGCACCGGGGAGCTGTTTTTT.

The rearrangement links TRBV24-1 to TRBJ2-7; 11 nucleotides agree with TRBD1. The V gene end was trimmed by 3 bases and the J gene end by 6 bases; junction bases not matched to a gene: 6. Germline lookup yields CDR1 KGHDR and CDR2 SFDVKD. CDR3 size: 15 residues. For the CDR3, the DNA is TGTGCCACCAGTGATGGGCGGACAGGGGGCGCCGAGCAGTACTTC. Translation gives CATSDGRTGGAEQYF.

A few counts support this clone. The chain couples TRBV7-9 to TRBJ2-7; D is undetermined. Germline V gene sequence: CDR1 SEHNR, CDR2 FQNEAQ (reference sequence). The germline V and J ends were trimmed by 5 bases and 7 bases, with 18 bases remaining between them. The CDR3 covers 14 residues. The CDR3, as DNA: TGTGCCAGCAGCCAATCTAGGTACGGAGAGGAGCAGTACTTC. Its translation: CASSQSRYGEEQYF. Full variable domain (outside the CDR3, taken from reference TRBV7-9 and TRBJ2-7): DTGVSQNPRHKITKRGQNVTFRCDPISEHNRLYWYRQTLGQGPEFLTYFQNEAQLEKSRLLSDRFSAERPKGSFSTLEIQRTEQGDSAMYLCASSQSRYGEEQYFGPGTRLTVT.

This chain uses TRBV6-5 with TRBJ2-7; 8 positions agree with TRBD2. Per the germline V gene, CDR1 is MNHEY and CDR2 is SVGAGI. V trimming: 6 bases; J trimming: 3 bases; junction bases outside the gene matches: 7. The CDR3 is 14 amino acids. The CDR3 loop reads CASSESGGGYEQYF. The CDR3 region has the DNA TGTGCCAGCAGCGAGAGCGGGGGCGGCTACGAGCAGTACTTC.

This sequence joins TRBV13 and TRBJ2-7; 8 positions agree with TRBD1. The junction had 0 bases not matched to a gene; V was cut back by 0 bases and J by 2 bases. Germline values: CDR1 PRHDT, CDR2 FYEKMQ (reference sequence). The CDR3 contains 14 residues. The CDR3 protein is CASSLGQGAYEQYF. The CDR3 DNA reads as TGTGCCAGCAGCTTAGGACAGGGGGCCTACGAGCAGTACTTC.

V usage is TRBV11-3 and J usage is TRBJ2-3, with D unclear. The V gene's germline CDR1 is SGHNT and CDR2 YENEEA. V lost 4 bases, J lost 2 bases, and 10 bases lay in between. CDR3 length equals 14 residues. This CDR3 reads CASSSPLLTDTQYF. The CDR3 coding sequence is TGTGCCAGCAGCTCCCCGCTGCTCACAGATACGCAGTATTTT. The entire variable domain, with the rest obtained from reference TRBV11-3 and TRBJ2-3, is as follows: EAGVVQSPRYKIIEKKQPVAFWCNPISGHNTLYWYLQNLGQGPELLIRYENEEAVDDSQLPKDRFSAERLKGVDSTLKIQPAELGDSAVYLCASSSPLLTDTQYFGPGTRLTVL.